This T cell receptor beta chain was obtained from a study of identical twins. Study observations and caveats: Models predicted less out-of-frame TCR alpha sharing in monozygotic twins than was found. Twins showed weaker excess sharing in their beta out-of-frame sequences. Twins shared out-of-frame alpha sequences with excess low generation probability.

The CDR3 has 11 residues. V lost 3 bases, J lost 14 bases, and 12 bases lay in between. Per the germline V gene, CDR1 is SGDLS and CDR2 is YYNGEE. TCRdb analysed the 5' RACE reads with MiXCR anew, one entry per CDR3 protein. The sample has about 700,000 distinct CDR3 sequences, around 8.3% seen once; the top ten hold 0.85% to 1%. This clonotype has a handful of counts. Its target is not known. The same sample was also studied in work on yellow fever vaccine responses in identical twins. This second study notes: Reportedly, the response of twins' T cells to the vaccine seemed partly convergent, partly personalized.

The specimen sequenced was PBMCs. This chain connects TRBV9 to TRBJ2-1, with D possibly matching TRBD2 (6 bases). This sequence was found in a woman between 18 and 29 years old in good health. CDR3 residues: CASSAGTLKFF. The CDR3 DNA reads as TGTGCCAGCAGCGCCGGGACTCTCAAGTTCTTC.